This T cell receptor (beta chain) is drawn from a study of early T cells in non-severe SARS-CoV-2 infection. The length of the CDR3 is 12 residues. The V and J ends lost 3 bases and 9 bases respectively, with 9 bases between them. Germline V gene lookup returns CDR1 SEHNR and CDR2 FQNEAQ (reference sequence). Individual cDNA molecules were tagged with unique molecular identifiers. A single record per CDR3 protein comes from TCRdb applying MiXCR to the 5' RACE reads. The data show tens of thousands of distinct CDR3 sequences, around 9.3% seen once. The genes are TRBV7-9 and TRBJ2-1, with D unclear. The sequencing sample was made of whole blood. The clonotype comes from an adult who was a healthcare worker with PCR-confirmed SARS-CoV-2 infection or an uninfected control (not recorded which). CDR3 protein: CASSFLVLEQFF. Here the CDR3 DNA reads TGTGCCAGCAGCTTTCTAGTTCTTGAGCAGTTCTTC.